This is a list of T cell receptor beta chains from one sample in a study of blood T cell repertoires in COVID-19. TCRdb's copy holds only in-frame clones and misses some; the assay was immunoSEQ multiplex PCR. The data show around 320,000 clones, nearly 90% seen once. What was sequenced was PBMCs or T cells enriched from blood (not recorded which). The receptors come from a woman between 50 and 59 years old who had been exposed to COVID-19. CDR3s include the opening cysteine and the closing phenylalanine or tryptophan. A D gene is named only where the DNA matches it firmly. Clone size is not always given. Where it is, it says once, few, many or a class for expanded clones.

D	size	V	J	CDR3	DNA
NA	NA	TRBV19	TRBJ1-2	CASSITTTYGYTF	TGTGCCAGTAGTATCACAACCACGTATGGCTACACCTTC
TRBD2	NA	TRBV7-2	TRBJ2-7	CASSLPGGVYEQYF	TGTGCCAGCAGCTTACCGGGGGGGGTCTACGAGCAGTACTTC
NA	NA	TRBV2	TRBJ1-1	CASLSGMEAFF	TGTGCCAGCCTTTCAGGGATGGAGGCTTTCTTT
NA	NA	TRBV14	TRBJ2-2	CASSRAGLTGTGELFF	TGTGCCAGCAGCCGAGCCGGACTCACCGGCACCGGGGAGCTGTTTTTT
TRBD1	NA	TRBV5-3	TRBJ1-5	CARSRTGSSGQPQHF	TGTGCCAGAAGCAGGACAGGAAGTAGCGGTCAGCCCCAGCATTTT
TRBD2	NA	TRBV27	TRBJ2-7	CASSLSRAGRGEQYF	TGTGCCAGCAGTTTATCGAGGGCAGGGAGGGGCGAGCAGTACTTC
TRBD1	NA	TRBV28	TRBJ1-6	CASREDRGWNSPLHF	TGTGCCAGCAGGGAGGACAGGGGATGGAATTCACCCCTCCACTTT
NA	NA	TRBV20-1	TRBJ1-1	CSAWRNTEAFF	TGCAGTGCATGGAGAAACACTGAAGCTTTCTTT
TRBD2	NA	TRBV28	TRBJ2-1	CASKSGGPLYNEQFF	TGTGCCAGCAAAAGCGGGGGGCCCTTGTACAATGAGCAGTTCTTC
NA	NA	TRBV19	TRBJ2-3	CASSIAGTRSTDTQYF	TGTGCCAGTAGTATCGCCGGGACACGTAGCACAGATACGCAGTATTTT
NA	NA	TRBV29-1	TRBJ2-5	CSVARGTQETQYF	TGCAGCGTTGCACGGGGGACCCAAGAGACCCAGTACTTC
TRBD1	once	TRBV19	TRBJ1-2	CASSLDRGRHGYTF	TGTGCCAGTAGTTTGGACAGGGGCCGTCATGGCTACACCTTC
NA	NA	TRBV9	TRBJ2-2	CASSVGAVGLSNTGELFF	TGTGCCAGCAGCGTAGGAGCGGTTGGTCTGTCGAACACCGGGGAGCTGTTTTTT